This T cell receptor (beta chain) was identified in a study of shared clonotypes between healthy human individuals. The assay was run at deep level. The repertoire was sequenced with immunoSEQ multiplex PCR; TCRdb's copy has only in-frame clones and lacks some. Of about 2.1 million clones listed, around 93% were seen once; the top ten hold over 1.5%. Trimming left V 1 base short and J 2 bases short, with 9 bases between. The CDR3 totals 14 residues. Germline V lookup: CDR1 SGHTA, CDR2 FQGNSA. Study-wide findings and caveats: In having few donors, the study represented limited genetic and exposure-history diversity.

Naive CD8 isolation took CD45RO-negative cells positively selected for CCR7 and excluded terminally differentiated effector memory CD45RA+ cells. On this clone itself: Its antigen remains unknown.

This chain uses TRBV7-2 with TRBJ2-7, with D unclear. This clonotype was sampled from a man aged 18 to 29 in good health. Some clones in this sample may be carry-over from other donors' samples. Input material: naive CD8+ T cells from PBMCs. This CDR3 is CASSLGRLAYEQYF. For the CDR3, the DNA is TGTGCCAGCAGCTTAGGCCGGCTAGCCTACGAGCAGTACTTC.